This TCR beta chain was recorded in a study of T cell responses to AZD1222 COVID-19 vaccine. After removal of 6 bases from V and 4 bases from J, the junction contained 6 bases not matched to a gene. In germline, CDR1 is LNHDA, CDR2 SQIVND (reference sequence). The CDR3 covers 15 residues. As to this clone: As yet, its antigen is unknown.

Study results and caveats: Close to half of all spike-specific TCRs reportedly target regions of the variants that are unmutated. Once two AZD1222 doses were given, Spike-specific TCR breadth and depth went up. Dominant CD4 TCR responses targeted spike regions 160-218 and 743-854.

Assay used: immunoSEQ multiplex PCR; TCRdb lists only in-frame clones, some missing. The table lists over 100,000 clones, roughly 84% of them singletons, with around a sixth in the top ten. This chain links TRBV19 with TRBJ2-2; TRBD2 matches 9 bases. The receptor's source is an adult in good health. The sample here was peripheral blood, taken on day 0 of AZD1222 vaccination. The CDR3 DNA reads as TGTGCCAGTAGGAGGTTAGCGGGGGCCACCGGGGAGCTGTTTTTT. Protein product: CASRRLAGATGELFF. The complete variable domain, with remaining parts taken from reference TRBV19 and TRBJ2-2, reads DGGITQSPKYLFRKEGQNVTLSCEQNLNHDAMYWYRQDPGQGLRLIYYSQIVNDFQKGDIAEGYSVSREKKESFPLTVTSAQKNPTAFYLCASRRLAGATGELFFGEGSRLTVL.